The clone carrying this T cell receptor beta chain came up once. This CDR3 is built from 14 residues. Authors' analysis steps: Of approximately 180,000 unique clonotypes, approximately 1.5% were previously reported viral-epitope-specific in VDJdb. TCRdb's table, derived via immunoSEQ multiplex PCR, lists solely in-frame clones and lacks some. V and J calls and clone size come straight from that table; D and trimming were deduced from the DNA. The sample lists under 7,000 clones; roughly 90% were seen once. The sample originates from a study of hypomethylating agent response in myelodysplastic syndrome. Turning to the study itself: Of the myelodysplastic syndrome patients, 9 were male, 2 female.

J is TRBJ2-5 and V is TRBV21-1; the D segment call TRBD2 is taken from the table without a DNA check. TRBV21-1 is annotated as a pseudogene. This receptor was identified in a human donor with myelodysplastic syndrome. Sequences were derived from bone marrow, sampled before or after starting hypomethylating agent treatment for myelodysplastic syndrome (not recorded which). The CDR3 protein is CASSKGRVSETQYF. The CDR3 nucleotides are TGTGCCAGCAGCAAAGGCCGGGTCTCGGAGACCCAGTACTTC.